The rows below give T cell receptor beta chains drawn from one sample of a study of molecular identifiers for immune sequencing clone quantification. MiXCR, run by TCRdb on the PCR reads, gives a single entry per CDR3 protein. The table lists about 640,000 distinct CDR3 sequences, less than 20% of them singletons, with roughly 0.83% in the top ten. Material for sequencing was naive CD8+ T cells from blood, with Jurkat cell RNA spiked in. These receptor sequences come from a human donor in good health. Some libraries in this study had Jurkat cell RNA spiked in. The CDR3 runs from the conserved cysteine through the conserved F or W. The D gene is left open where the match is weak. Where a row states a size, it is once, few, many or the class of an expanded clone; other rows omit it.

size | D | J | V | DNA | CDR3
many | TRBD1 | TRBJ1-5 | TRBV12-3/TRBV12-4 | TGTGCCAGCACCTCCCGGGACAGCACAGTGACCCAGAATCAGCCCCAGCATTTT | CASTSRDSTVTQNQPQHF
many | . | TRBJ2-7 | TRBV5-6 | TGTGCCAGCAGCTTGGAAGGGGTCTCCTACGAGCAGTACTTC | CASSLEGVSYEQYF
few | TRBD2 | TRBJ2-3 | TRBV3-1 | TGTGCCAGCAGCCACCGACTAGGGGGACTAGGGGCAGATACGCAGTATTTT | CASSHRLGGLGADTQYF
many | . | TRBJ1-5 | TRBV6-1 | TGTGCCAGCAGTGAATTTCGCCTGAATCAGCCCCAGCATTTT | CASSEFRLNQPQHF
many | . | TRBJ2-1 | TRBV7-9 | TGTGCCAGCAGCTCAAGCGGAGTTAATGAGCAGTTCTTC | CASSSSGVNEQFF
many | . | TRBJ2-4 | TRBV29-1 | TGCAGCGTTGAGTTGACAGCCCACATTCAGTACTTC | CSVELTAHIQYF
. | . | TRBJ2-7 | TRBV6-2/TRBV6-3 | TGTGCCAGCAGTTACGTGGCGCGTTACTCCTACGAGCAGTACTTC | CASSYVARYSYEQYF
. | . | TRBJ1-2 | TRBV6-2/TRBV6-3 | TGTGCCAGCAGCCACCACAGGGCTCCTAACTATGGCTACACCTTC | CASSHHRAPNYGYTF
many | TRBD2 | TRBJ2-7 | TRBV20-1 | TGCAGTGCTCCAGGACTAGCGGGAGTCTCCTACGAGCAGTACTTC | CSAPGLAGVSYEQYF
few | . | TRBJ2-7 | TRBV27 | TGTGCCAGCAGTTTAATGGGAGGTACCTTCTCCTACGAGCAGTACTTC | CASSLMGGTFSYEQYF
few | TRBD1 | TRBJ1-1 | TRBV7-2 | TGTGCCAGCAGCCTAGAGACAGGGAAGCTCACTGAAGCTTTCTTT | CASSLETGKLTEAFF
many | . | TRBJ2-5 | TRBV5-6 | TGTGCCAGCAGCTTGGTGCGGGACAACCAAGAGACCCAGTACTTC | CASSLVRDNQETQYF
. | . | TRBJ2-3 | TRBV6-2/TRBV6-3 | TGTGCCGGGGGTAGGGGGGGGAGCACAGATACGCAGTATTTT | CAGGRGGSTDTQYF
few | . | TRBJ1-6 | TRBV4-3 | TGCGCCAGCAGCCAAGACATTGGGAATTCACCCCTCCACTTT | CASSQDIGNSPLHF
many | TRBD1 | TRBJ1-4 | TRBV2 | TGTGCCAGCGGCACCGGGACAGGGGATGAAAAACTGTTTTTT | CASGTGTGDEKLFF
many | . | TRBJ2-7 | TRBV4-3 | TGCGCCAGCAGCCAGGAAGACAGGTACGAGCAGTACTTC | CASSQEDRYEQYF
many | . | TRBJ1-1 | TRBV4-3 | TGCGCCAGCAGCCAAGAGGAACTGGGGCAGGGTTACCGGCCCACTGAAGCTTTCTTT | CASSQEELGQGYRPTEAFF
many | TRBD1 | TRBJ2-2 | TRBV24-1 | TGTGCCACCAGTGATACTGGGACAGGGTATACCGGGGAGCTGTTTTTT | CATSDTGTGYTGELFF
. | TRBD2 | TRBJ2-7 | TRBV5-1 | TGCGCCAGCAACCCTTCCTCTAGCGGGAGCCTCAAGCAGTACTTC | CASNPSSSGSLKQYF
many | . | TRBJ1-1 | TRBV6-5 | TGTGCCAGCAGTTACTATCTGGGGAGCACTGAAGCTTTCTTT | CASSYYLGSTEAFF
. | . | TRBJ1-6 | TRBV2 | TGTGCCAGCAGTGAGGCCCACACCATGAGCTCCTATAATTCACCCCTCCACTTT | CASSEAHTMSSYNSPLHF
many | TRBD2 | TRBJ2-1 | TRBV10-3 | TGTGCCATCAGTGATGCGGGGGGCGAGCAGTTCTTC | CAISDAGGEQFF
many | TRBD1 | TRBJ1-2 | TRBV7-9 | TGTGCCAGCAGCTTAGGTGGACAGGAATTAAACTATGGCTACACCTTC | CASSLGGQELNYGYTF
few | TRBD2 | TRBJ2-7 | TRBV12-3/TRBV12-4 | TGTGCCAGCAGAAAGGGGACTAGCGGGGGAACCCCGGGCGAGCAGTACTTC | CASRKGTSGGTPGEQYF
. | . | TRBJ1-2 | TRBV13 | TGTGCCAGCAGCTATGACCGGGACCCAAGGATCTATGGCTACACCTTC | CASSYDRDPRIYGYTF
many | TRBD2 | TRBJ2-7 | TRBV28 | TGTGCCAGCAGTTTAGTGCAGGGCCCGGGGGGCTACGAGCAGTACTTC | CASSLVQGPGGYEQYF
few | . | TRBJ2-1 | TRBV4-2 | TGTGCCAGCAGCCAAGTCGGGATATACAATGAGCAGTTCTTC | CASSQVGIYNEQFF
many | TRBD1 | TRBJ2-7 | TRBV29-1 | TGCAGCGTTTTGACAGGGGAACACGAGCAGTACTTC | CSVLTGEHEQYF
many | . | TRBJ1-2 | TRBV12-3/TRBV12-4 | TGTGCCAGCAGCCGGACAGCCTATGGCTACACCTTC | CASSRTAYGYTF
many | TRBD2 | TRBJ2-7 | TRBV15 | TGTGCCACCAGCAGAGTCCCTTTTAGCGGGACTTGGGGCGAGCAGTACTTC | CATSRVPFSGTWGEQYF
many | . | TRBJ2-5 | TRBV12-3/TRBV12-4 | TGTGCCAGCAGCTCATATAGGGCCTCCCGACAAGAGACCCAGTACTTC | CASSSYRASRQETQYF
few | TRBD2 | TRBJ2-7 | TRBV11-2 | TGTGCCAGCAGCTCTGGACTAGCGGGGGACTACGAGCAGTACTTC | CASSSGLAGDYEQYF
many | . | TRBJ2-7 | TRBV30 | TGTGCCTGGAGTCAAGGGGGAACCCCCTACGAGCAGTACTTC | CAWSQGGTPYEQYF
many | TRBD2 | TRBJ2-3 | TRBV7-6 | TGTGCCAGCAGCCATCGGGTAGCGGGAGGGCGTATAGGCACAGATACGCAGTATTTT | CASSHRVAGGRIGTDTQYF
many | TRBD2 | TRBJ2-3 | TRBV7-9 | TGTGCCAGCAGCTTAACTCTAGCGGGAGCTCTATCAGATACGCAGTATTTT | CASSLTLAGALSDTQYF
many | . | TRBJ2-3 | TRBV4-1 | TGCGCCAGCAGCGGCTACTTCACAGATACGCAGTATTTT | CASSGYFTDTQYF
. | TRBD2 | TRBJ2-1 | TRBV6-5 | TGTGCCAGCACCAGGACCTCTAGCGGGAGGGGTTACAATGAGCAGTTCTTC | CASTRTSSGRGYNEQFF
. | . | TRBJ2-7 | TRBV15 | TGTGCCACCAGCACCCCTCTGGGCCCCGAGTACTTC | CATSTPLGPEYF
many | . | TRBJ2-7 | TRBV7-8 | TGTGCCAGCAGCTTAGCGTTTGTAAGCTCCTACGAGCAGTACTTC | CASSLAFVSSYEQYF
. | TRBD1 | TRBJ1-6 | TRBV5-4 | TGTGCCAGCAGCCCCGACACAGGGGTTTCACCCCTCCACTTT | CASSPDTGVSPLHF
many | . | TRBJ2-2 | TRBV29-1 | TGCAGCGTTGTTTTAGGGCCCACCGGGGAGCTGTTTTTT | CSVVLGPTGELFF